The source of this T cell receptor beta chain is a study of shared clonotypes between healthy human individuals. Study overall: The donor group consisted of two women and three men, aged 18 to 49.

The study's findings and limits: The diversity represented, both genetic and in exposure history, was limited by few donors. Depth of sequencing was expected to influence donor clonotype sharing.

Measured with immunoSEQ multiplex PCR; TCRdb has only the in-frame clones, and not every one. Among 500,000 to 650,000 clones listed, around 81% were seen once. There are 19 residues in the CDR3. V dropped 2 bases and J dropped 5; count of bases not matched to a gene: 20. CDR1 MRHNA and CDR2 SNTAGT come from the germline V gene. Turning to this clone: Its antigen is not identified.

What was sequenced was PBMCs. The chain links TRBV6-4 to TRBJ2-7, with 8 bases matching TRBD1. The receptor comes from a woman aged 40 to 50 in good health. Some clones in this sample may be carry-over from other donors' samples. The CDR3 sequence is CASSDLHFRGPLSEHEQYF. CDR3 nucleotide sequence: TGTGCCAGCAGTGACCTCCACTTCAGGGGGCCCCTATCAGAACACGAGCAGTACTTC.